A selection of T cell receptor beta chains follows, all from one sample in a study of T cell responses to AZD1222 COVID-19 vaccine. The data were produced by immunoSEQ multiplex PCR, yet TCRdb's version contains in-frame clones alone and is incomplete. The data show some 130,000 clones, nearly 95% seen once. Material: peripheral blood, obtained on day 0 of AZD1222 vaccination. The receptors stem from an adult in good health. CDR3s include the opening cysteine and the closing phenylalanine or tryptophan.

TRBV6-1	TRBJ1-6	CASSEYEGVSSPLHF
TRBV4-1	TRBJ1-4	CASSHEEAGSNEKLFF
TRBV6-5	TRBJ1-2	CASSYSAGQGGDYTF
TRBV7-9	TRBJ2-3	CASSPRGPDTQYF
TRBV10-1	TRBJ1-1	CASSEMETYGAFF
TRBV6-5	TRBJ1-1	CASSRIRNTEAFF
TRBV5-1	TRBJ1-4	CASSFEANEKLFF
TRBV9	TRBJ2-1	CASSVEGYNHNEQFF
TRBV6-1	TRBJ2-7	CASSEWEGPTYEQYF
TRBV29-1	TRBJ1-2	CSVAKGNYGYTF
TRBV5-1	TRBJ2-5	CASSFGTGRETQYF